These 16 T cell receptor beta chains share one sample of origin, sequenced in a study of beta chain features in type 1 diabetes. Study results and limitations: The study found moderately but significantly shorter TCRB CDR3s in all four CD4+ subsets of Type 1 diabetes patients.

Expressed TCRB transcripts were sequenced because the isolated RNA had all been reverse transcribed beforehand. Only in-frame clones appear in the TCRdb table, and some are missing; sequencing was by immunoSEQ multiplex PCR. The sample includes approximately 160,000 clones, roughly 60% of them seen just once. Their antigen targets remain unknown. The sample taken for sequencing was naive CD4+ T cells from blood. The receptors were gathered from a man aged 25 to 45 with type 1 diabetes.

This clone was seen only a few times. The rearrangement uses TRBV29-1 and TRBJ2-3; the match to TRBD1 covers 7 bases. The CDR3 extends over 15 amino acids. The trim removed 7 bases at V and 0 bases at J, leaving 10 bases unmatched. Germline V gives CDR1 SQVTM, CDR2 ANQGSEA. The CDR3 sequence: CSAQTGLYSTDTQYF. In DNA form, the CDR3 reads TGCAGCGCCCAGACAGGGCTTTACAGCACAGATACGCAGTATTTT.

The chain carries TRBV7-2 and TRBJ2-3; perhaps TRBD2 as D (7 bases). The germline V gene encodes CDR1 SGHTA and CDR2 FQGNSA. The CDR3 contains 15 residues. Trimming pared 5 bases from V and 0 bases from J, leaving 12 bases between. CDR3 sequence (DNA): TGTGCCAGCAGCCGGGGGGCCCTGAGCACAGATACGCAGTATTTT. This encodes CASSRGALSTDTQYF.

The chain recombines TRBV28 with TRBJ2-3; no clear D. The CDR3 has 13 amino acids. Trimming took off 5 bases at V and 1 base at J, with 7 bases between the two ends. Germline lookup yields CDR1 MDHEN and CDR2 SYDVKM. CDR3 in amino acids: CASSPPGTDTQYF. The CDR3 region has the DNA TGTGCCAGCAGTCCCCCAGGCACAGATACGCAGTATTTT.

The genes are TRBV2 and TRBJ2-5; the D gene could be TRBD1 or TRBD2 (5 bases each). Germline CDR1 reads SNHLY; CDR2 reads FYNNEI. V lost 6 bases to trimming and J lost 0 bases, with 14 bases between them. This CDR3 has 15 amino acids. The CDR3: CASRASGADQETQYF. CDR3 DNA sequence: TGTGCCAGCAGGGCCTCCGGGGCGGACCAAGAGACCCAGTACTTC.

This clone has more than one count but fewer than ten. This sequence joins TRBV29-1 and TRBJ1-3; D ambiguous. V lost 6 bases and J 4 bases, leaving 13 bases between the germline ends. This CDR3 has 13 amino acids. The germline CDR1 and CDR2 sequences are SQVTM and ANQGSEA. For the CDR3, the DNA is TGCAGCGTCCCTGGGTCAAGCGGAAACACCATATATTTT. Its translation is CSVPGSSGNTIYF.

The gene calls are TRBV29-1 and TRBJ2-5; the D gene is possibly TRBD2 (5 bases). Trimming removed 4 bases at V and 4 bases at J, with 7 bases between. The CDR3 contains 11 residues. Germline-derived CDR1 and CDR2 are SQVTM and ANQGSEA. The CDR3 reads CSVVRGETQYF. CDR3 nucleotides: TGCAGCGTTGTTCGGGGAGAGACCCAGTACTTC.

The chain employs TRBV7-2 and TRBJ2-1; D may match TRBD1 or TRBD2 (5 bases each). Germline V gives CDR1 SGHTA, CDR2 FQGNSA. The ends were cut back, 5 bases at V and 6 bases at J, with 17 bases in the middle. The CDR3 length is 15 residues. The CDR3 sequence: CASSRRDLGSNEQFF. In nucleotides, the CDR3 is TGTGCCAGCAGCCGCCGGGACCTGGGCTCCAATGAGCAGTTCTTC.

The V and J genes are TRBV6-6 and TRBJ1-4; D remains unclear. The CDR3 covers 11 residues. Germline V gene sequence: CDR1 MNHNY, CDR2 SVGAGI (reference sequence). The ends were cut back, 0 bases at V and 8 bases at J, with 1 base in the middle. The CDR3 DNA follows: TGTGCCAGCAGTTACTCGGAAAAACTGTTTTTT. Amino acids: CASSYSEKLFF.

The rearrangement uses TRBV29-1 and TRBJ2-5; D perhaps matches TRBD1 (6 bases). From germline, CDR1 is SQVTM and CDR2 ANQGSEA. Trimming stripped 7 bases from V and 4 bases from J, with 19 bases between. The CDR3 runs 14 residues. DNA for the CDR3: TGCAGCGCCTTGACAGGTGGGGGCGGAGAGACCCAGTACTTC. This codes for CSALTGGGGETQYF. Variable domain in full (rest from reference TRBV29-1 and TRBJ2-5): SAVISQKPSRDICQRGTSLTIQCQVDSQVTMMFWYRQQPGQSLTLIATANQGSEATYESGFVIDKFPISRPNLTFSTLTVSNMSPEDSSIYLCSALTGGGGETQYFGPGTRLLVL.

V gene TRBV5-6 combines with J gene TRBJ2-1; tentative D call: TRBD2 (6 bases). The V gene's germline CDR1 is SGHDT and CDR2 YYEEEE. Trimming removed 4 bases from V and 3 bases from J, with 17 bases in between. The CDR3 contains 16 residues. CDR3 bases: TGTGCCAGCAGCCGCTGGCCCGGGACTGGCTACAATGAGCAGTTCTTC. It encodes CASSRWPGTGYNEQFF.

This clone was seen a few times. The CDR3 sequence: CASSPDRSLAKNIQYF. The CDR3 bases are TGTGCCAGCAGCCCCGACAGGTCCCTAGCCAAAAACATTCAGTACTTC. The chain carries TRBV9 and TRBJ2-4; D may be TRBD1 (6 bases). The CDR3 is 16 residues long. Looked up from germline, CDR1 is SGDLS and CDR2 is YYNGEE. V was cut by 4 bases and J by 0 bases, with 14 bases left in between.

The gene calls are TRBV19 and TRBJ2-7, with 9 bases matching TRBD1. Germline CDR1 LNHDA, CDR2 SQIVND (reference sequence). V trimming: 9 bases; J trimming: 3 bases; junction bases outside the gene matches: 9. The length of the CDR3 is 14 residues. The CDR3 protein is CASNPRDRDYEQYF. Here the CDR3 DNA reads TGTGCCAGCAATCCTAGGGACAGGGACTACGAGCAGTACTTC.

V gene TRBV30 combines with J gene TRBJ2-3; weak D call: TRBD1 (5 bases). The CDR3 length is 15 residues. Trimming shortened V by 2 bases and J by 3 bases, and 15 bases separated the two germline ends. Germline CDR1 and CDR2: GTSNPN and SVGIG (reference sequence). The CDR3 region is CAWSLNGAATDTQYF. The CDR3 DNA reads TGTGCCTGGAGTCTTAATGGGGCTGCGACAGATACGCAGTATTTT. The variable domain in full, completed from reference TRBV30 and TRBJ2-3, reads SQTIHQWPATLVQPVGSPLSLECTVEGTSNPNLYWYRQAAGRGLQLLFYSVGIGQISSEVPQNLSASRPQDRQFILSSKKLLLSDSGFYLCAWSLNGAATDTQYFGPGTRLTVL.

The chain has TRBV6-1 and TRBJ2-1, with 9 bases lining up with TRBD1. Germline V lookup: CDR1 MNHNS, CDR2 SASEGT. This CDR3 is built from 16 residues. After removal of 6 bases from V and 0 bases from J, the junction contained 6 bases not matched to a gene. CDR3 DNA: TGTGCCAGCAGAGAACAGGGGGCGAGCTCCTACAATGAGCAGTTCTTC. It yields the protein CASREQGASSYNEQFF.

The CDR3 is CASSAGWTQYF. In DNA form, the CDR3 reads TGTGCCAGCAGCGCGGGTTGGACCCAGTACTTC. This chain links TRBV9 with TRBJ2-5, with D hard to call. CDR3 length equals 11 residues. V was cut by 3 bases and J by 7 bases, with 7 bases left in between. CDR1 is SGDLS and CDR2 is YYNGEE in the germline V gene.

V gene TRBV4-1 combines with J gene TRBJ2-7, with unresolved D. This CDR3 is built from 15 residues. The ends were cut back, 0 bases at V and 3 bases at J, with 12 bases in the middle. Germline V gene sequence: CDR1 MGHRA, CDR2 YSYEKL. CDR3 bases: TGCGCCAGCAGCCAAGATCAGGCAGGCTACTACGAGCAGTACTTC. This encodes CASSQDQAGYYEQYF.